The following is a T cell receptor (beta chain) sequence with its context. As yet, its antigen is unknown. The PCR employed 60 Vbeta primers together with 13 Jbeta primers. Measured with immunoSEQ multiplex PCR; TCRdb has only the in-frame clones, and not every one. The sample includes some 47,000 clones. The data belong to a study of cytomegalovirus exposure and HLA in healthy donors. Germline V gene sequence: CDR1 LNHDA, CDR2 SQIVND (reference sequence). Trimming shortened V by 4 bases and J by 0 bases, and 15 bases separated the two germline ends. The CDR3 sequence is 16 residues long. Study results and limitations: Previous analysis showed most TCR beta V segments were productive about 90% or about 30% of the time. HLA-A and HLA-B allele assignments for most subjects were reportedly predicted accurately using TCR beta sequences. Most sequenced TCRs were rare (though some public TCRs occurred in many donors). For presence/absence analyses, sequencing depth was assumed to be roughly uniform across donors.

Sequenced sample: PBMCs. This receptor was taken from a woman in her thirties or forties in good health and CMV-seronegative. The genes are TRBV19 and TRBJ1-1; TRBD1 is a possible D gene (6 bases). Written as DNA, the CDR3 is TGTGCCAGTAGTACGGGCAGGGGTGGGATGAACACTGAAGCTTTCTTT. Its protein product is CASSTGRGGMNTEAFF.